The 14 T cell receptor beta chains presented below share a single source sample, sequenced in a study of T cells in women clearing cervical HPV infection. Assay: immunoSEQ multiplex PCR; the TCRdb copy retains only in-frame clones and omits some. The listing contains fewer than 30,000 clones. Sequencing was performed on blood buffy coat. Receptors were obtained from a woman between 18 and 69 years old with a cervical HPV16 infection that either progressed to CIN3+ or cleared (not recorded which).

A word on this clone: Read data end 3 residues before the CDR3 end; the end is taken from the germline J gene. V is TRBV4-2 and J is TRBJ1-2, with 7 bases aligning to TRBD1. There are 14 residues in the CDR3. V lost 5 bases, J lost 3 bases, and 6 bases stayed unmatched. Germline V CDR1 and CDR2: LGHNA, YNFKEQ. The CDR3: CASSYTGTDYGYTF. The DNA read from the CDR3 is TGTGCCAGCAGCTATACCGGGACAGACTATGGC.

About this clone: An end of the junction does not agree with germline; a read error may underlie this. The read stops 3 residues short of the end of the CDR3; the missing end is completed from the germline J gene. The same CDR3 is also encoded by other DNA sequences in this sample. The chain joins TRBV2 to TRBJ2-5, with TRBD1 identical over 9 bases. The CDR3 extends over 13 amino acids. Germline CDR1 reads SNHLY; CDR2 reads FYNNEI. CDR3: CASREDRGETQYF. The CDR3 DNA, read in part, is TGTGCTAGCAGGGAGGACAGGGGAGAGACC.

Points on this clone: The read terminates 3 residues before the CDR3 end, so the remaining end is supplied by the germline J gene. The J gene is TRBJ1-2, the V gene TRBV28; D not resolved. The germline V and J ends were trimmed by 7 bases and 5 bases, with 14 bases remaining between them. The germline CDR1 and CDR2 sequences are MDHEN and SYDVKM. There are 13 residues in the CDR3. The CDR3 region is CASTADFGYGYTF. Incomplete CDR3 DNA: TGTGCCAGCACTGCGGATTTCGGGTATGGC.

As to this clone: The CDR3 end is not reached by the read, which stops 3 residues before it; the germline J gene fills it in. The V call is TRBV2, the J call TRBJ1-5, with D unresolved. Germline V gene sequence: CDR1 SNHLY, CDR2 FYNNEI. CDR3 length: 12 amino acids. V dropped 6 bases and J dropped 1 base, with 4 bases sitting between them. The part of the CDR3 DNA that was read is TGTGCCAGCAGGCTAAGCAATCAGCCC. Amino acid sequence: CASRLSNQP. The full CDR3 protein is CASRLSNQPQHF.

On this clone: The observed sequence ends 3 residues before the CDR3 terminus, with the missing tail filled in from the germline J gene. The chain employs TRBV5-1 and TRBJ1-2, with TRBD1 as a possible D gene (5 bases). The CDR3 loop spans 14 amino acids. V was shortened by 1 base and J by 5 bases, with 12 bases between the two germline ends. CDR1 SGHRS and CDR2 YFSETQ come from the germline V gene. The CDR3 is CASSLSGLHYGYTF. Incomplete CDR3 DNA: TGCGCCAGCAGCTTGTCGGGACTGCATTATGGC.

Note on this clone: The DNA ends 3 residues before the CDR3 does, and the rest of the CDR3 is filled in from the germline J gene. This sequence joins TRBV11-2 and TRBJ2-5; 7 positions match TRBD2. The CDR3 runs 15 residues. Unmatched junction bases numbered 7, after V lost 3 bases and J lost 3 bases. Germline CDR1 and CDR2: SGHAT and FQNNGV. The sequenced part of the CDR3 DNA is TGTGCCAGCAGCTTTGGCGGGAGAGGAGAAGAGACC. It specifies CASSFGGRGEET. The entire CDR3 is CASSFGGRGEETQYF.

The part of the CDR3 DNA that was read is TGTGCCATCAGCGCAGACAGGGCTGGGGCCAACGTC. Residues: CAISADRAGANV. The CDR3 as a whole reads CAISADRAGANVLTF. This chain links TRBV10-3 with TRBJ2-6; 7 bases agree with TRBD1. The read terminates 3 residues before the CDR3 end, so the remaining end is supplied by the germline J gene. Germline V lookup: CDR1 ENHRY, CDR2 SYGVKD. The CDR3 length is 15 residues. After removal of 6 bases from V and 2 bases from J, the junction contained 4 bases not matched to a gene.

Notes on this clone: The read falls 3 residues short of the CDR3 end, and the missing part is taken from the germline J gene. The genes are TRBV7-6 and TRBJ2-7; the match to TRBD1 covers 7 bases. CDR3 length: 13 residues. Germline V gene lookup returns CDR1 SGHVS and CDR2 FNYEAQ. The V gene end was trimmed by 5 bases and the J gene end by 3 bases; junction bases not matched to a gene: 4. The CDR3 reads CASSPGQVYEQYF. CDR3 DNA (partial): TGTGCCAGCAGCCCCGGACAGGTCTACGAG.

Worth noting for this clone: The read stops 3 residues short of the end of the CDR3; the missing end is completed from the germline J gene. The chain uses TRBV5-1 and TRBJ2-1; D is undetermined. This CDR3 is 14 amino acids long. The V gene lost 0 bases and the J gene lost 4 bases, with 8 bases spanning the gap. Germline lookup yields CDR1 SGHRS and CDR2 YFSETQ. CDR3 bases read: TGCGCCAGCAGCTTGGAGGGTCAGTACAATGAG. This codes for CASSLEGQYNE. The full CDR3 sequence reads CASSLEGQYNEQFF. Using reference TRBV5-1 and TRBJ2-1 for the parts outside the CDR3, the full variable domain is KAGVTQTPRYLIKTRGQQVTLSCSPISGHRSVSWYQQTPGQGLQFLFEYFSETQRNKGNFPGRFSGRQFSNSRSEMNVSTLELGDSALYLCASSLEGQYNEQFFGPGTRLTVL.

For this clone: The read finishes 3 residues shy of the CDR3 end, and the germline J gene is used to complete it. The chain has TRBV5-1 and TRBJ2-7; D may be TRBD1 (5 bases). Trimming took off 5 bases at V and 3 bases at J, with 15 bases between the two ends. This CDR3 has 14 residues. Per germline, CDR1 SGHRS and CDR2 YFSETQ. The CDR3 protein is CASRESYRIYEQYF. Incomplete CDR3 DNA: TGCGCCAGCAGAGAGTCGTACAGGATCTACGAG.

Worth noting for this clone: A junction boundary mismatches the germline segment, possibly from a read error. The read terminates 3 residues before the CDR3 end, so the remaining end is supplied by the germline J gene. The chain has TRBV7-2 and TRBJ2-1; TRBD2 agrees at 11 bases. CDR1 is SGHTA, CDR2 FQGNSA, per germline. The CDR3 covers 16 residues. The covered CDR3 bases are TGTGCCAGCAGCGTAGCAGGGACTAGCGGCAACAATGAG. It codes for CASSVAGTSGNNE. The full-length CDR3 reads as CASSVAGTSGNNEQFF.

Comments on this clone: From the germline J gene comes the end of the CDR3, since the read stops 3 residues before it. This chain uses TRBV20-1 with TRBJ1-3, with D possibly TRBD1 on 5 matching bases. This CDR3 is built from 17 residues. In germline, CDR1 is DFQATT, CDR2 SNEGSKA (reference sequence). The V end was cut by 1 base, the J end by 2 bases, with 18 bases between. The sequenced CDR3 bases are TGCAGTGCTAGAGTCCACCAGGGAGGACGCACTGGAAACACC. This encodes CSARVHQGGRTGNT. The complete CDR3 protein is CSARVHQGGRTGNTIYF.

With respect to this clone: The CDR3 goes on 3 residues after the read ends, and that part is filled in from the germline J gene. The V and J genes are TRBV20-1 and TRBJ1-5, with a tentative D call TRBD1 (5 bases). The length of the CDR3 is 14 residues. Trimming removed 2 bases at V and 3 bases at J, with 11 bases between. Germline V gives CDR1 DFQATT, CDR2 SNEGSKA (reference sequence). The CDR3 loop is CSARTGGPNQPQHF. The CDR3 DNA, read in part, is TGCAGTGCTAGAACGGGGGGACCCAATCAGCCC.

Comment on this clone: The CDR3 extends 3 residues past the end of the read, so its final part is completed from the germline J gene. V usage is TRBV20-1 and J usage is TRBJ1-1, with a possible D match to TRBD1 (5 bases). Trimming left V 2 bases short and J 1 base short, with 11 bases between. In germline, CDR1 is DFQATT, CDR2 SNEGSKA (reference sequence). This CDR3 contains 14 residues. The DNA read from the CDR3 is TGCAGTGCTAGATTGCCAGGGTGGAACACTGAA. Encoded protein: CSARLPGWNTE. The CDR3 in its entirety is CSARLPGWNTEAFF.